This T cell receptor (beta chain) was captured in a study of response to subunit inactivated influenza vaccine. CDR1 and CDR2 from the germline V gene are SGHDN and FVKESK. J was trimmed by 7 bases and V by 1 base; bases with no gene match: 7. The CDR3 loop spans 15 amino acids. TCRdb reprocessed the RT-PCR reads with MiXCR, giving one entry per CDR3 protein. The sample records hundreds of thousands of distinct CDR3 sequences, around 10% being singletons. These same data were also listed under a study on T cells expressing NK-cell markers. That study reports: 5'RACE template switching with UMIs generated TCR beta cDNA.

Sequencing used PBMCs from blood, obtained on the day of vaccination. The V and J genes are TRBV14 and TRBJ2-1, with 7 bases fitting TRBD2. The TCR comes from a man between 50 and 59 years old who received an inactivated influenza vaccine. In DNA form, the CDR3 reads TGTGCCAGCAGCCAAGCAGCGGGACCGGGGAATGAGCAGTTCTTC. Protein product: CASSQAAGPGNEQFF. The full variable domain, with the rest looked up from reference TRBV14 and TRBJ2-1, is EAGVTQFPSHSVIEKGQTVTLRCDPISGHDNLYWYRRVMGKEIKFLLHFVKESKQDESGMPNNRFLAERTGGTYSTLKVQPAELEDSGVYFCASSQAAGPGNEQFFGPGTRLTVL.